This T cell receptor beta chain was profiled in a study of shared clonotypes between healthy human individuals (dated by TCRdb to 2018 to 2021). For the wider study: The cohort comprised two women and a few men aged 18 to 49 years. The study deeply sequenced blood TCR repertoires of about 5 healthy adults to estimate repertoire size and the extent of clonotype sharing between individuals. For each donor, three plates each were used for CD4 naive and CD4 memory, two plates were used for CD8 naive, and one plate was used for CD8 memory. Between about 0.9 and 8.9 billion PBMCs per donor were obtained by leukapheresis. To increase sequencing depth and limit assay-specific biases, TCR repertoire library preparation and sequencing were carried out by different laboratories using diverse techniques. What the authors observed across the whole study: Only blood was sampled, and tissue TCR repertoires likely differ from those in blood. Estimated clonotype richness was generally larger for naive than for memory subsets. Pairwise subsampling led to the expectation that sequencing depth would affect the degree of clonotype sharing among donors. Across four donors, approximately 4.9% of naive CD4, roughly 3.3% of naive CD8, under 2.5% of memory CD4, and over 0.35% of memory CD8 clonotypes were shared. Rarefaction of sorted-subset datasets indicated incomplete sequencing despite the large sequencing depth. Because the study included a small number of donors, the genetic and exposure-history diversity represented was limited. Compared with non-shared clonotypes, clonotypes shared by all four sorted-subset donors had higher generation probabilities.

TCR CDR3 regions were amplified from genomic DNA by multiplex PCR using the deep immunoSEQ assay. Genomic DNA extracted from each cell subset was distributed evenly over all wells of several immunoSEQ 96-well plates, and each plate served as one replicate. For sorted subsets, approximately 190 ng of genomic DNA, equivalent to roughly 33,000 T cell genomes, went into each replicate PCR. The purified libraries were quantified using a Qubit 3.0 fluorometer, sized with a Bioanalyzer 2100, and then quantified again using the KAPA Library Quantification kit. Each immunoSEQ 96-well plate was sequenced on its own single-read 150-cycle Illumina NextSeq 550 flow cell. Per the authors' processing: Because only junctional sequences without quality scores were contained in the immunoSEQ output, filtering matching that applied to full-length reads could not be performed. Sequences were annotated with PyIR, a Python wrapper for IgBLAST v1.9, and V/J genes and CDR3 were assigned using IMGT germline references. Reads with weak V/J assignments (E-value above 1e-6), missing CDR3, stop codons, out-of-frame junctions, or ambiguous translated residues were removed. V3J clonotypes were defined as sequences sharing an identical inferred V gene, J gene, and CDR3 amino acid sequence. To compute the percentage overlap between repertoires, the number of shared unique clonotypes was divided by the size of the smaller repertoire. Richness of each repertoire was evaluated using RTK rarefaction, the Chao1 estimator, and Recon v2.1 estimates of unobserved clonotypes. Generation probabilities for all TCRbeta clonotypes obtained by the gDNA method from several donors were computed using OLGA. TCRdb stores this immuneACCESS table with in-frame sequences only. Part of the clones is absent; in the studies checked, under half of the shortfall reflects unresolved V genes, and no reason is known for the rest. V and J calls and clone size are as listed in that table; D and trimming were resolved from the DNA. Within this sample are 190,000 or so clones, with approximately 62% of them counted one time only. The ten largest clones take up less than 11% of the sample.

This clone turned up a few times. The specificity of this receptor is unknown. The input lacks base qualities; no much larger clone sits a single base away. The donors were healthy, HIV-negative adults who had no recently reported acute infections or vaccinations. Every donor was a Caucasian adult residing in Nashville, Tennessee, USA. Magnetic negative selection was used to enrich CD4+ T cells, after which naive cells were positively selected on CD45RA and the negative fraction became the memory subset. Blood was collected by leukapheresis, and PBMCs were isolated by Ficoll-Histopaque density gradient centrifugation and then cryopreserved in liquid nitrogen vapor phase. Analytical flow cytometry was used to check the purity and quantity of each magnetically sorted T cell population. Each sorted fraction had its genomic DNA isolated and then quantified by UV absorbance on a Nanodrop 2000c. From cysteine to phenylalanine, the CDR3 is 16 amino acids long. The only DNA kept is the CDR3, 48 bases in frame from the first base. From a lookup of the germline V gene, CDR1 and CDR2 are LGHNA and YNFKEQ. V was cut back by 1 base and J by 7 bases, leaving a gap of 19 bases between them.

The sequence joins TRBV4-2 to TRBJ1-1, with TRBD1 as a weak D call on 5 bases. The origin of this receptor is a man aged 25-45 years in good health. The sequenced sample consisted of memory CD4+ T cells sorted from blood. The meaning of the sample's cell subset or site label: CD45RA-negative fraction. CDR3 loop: CASSQVFSRDVGEAFF. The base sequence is TGTGCCAGCAGCCAAGTCTTTTCACGGGACGTTGGTGAAGCTTTCTTT.